One and the same sample provided the 11 T cell receptor beta chains below, sequenced in a study of T cells in Graves' hyperthyroidism and ophthalmopathy. Template material for amplifying TCR beta CDR3 regions consisted of RNA transcripts. The HTBI primer set was used in a first-round RT-PCR of the TCR CDR3. A single record per CDR3 protein comes from TCRdb applying MiXCR to the multiplex PCR reads. The sample includes fewer than 350,000 distinct CDR3 sequences, roughly a fifth of them seen just once. Sequenced input: blood. Receptors were obtained from a man aged 45-65 years with Graves' ophthalmopathy.

In this sample, this clonotype turned up many times. The V call is TRBV30, the J call TRBJ2-5; no firm D call. The germline V and J ends were trimmed by 5 bases and 3 bases, with 7 bases remaining between them. From germline, CDR1 is GTSNPN and CDR2 SVGIG (reference sequence). This CDR3 has 11 amino acids. The CDR3 DNA follows: TGTGCCTGGGCCGGCGAAGAGACCCAGTACTTC. This gives the protein CAWAGEETQYF.

The rearrangement uses TRBV11-1 and TRBJ2-2; perhaps D is TRBD1 or TRBD2 (5 bases each). The CDR3 totals 15 residues. The ends were cut back, 5 bases at V and 6 bases at J, with 16 bases in the middle. CDR1 and CDR2 (germline): SGHAT, FQDESV (reference sequence). CDR3 nucleotide sequence: TGTGCCAGCAGCCCCCGTGAGGGGTTGGCCGGGGAGCTGTTTTTT. Encoded protein: CASSPREGLAGELFF.

This chain joins TRBV6-1 and TRBJ2-3; D possibly corresponds to TRBD1 (5 bases). Per germline, CDR1 MNHNS and CDR2 SASEGT. Trimming pared 3 bases from V and 2 bases from J, leaving 18 bases between. The CDR3 length is 17 residues. CDR3 sequence reads: CASSESVDTAATDTQYF. In nucleotides, the CDR3 is TGTGCCAGCAGTGAGTCGGTGGACACCGCTGCCACAGATACGCAGTATTTT.

CDR3 sequence: CASSEDGGWANEQFF. The CDR3 DNA reads TGTGCCAGCAGTGAAGACGGGGGGTGGGCCAATGAGCAGTTCTTC. The chain uses TRBV13 and TRBJ2-1, with 7 bases identical to TRBD2. Germline CDR1 PRHDT, CDR2 FYEKMQ (reference sequence). After removal of 6 bases from V and 6 bases from J, the junction contained 11 bases not matched to a gene. The CDR3 length is 15 residues.

This clonotype was counted ten times or more. This chain uses TRBV11-2 with TRBJ2-3; D is unresolved. Germline V gives CDR1 SGHAT, CDR2 FQNNGV. Trimming cost V 0 bases and J 3 bases, with 7 bases left between them. CDR3 length equals 14 residues. Here the CDR3 reads CASSLDPLTDTQYF. Written as DNA, the CDR3 is TGTGCCAGCAGCTTAGATCCCTTGACAGATACGCAGTATTTT.

The rearrangement joins TRBV9 to TRBJ2-7; 9 bases are shared with TRBD2. V trimming: 0 bases; J trimming: 2 bases; junction bases outside the gene matches: 3. Germline CDR1 SGDLS, CDR2 YYNGEE. The CDR3 runs 15 residues. The DNA of the CDR3 is TGTGCCAGCAGCGTAGGTGCTAGCGGGACCTACGAGCAGTACTTC. As protein: CASSVGASGTYEQYF.

V is TRBV5-1 and J is TRBJ2-1; 10 bases align to TRBD2. Trimming took 4 bases from V and 5 from J; bases not matched to a gene: 9. Per germline, CDR1 SGHRS and CDR2 YFSETQ. This CDR3 has 16 residues. The CDR3: CASSAVGLAEDNEQFF. The CDR3 bases are TGCGCCAGCAGCGCGGTAGGACTAGCGGAAGACAATGAGCAGTTCTTC.

This clonotype appeared a few times. The chain recombines TRBV20-1 with TRBJ2-1, with 9 nucleotides matching TRBD2. Germline CDR1 reads DFQATT; CDR2 reads SNEGSKA (reference sequence). J was trimmed by 3 bases and V by 5 bases; bases with no gene match: 8. This CDR3 has 15 amino acids. CDR3 sequence reads: CSAPGRTSDYNEQFF. Written as DNA, the CDR3 is TGCAGTGCTCCAGGGAGGACTAGCGACTACAATGAGCAGTTCTTC.

This clonotype was detected a few times. This chain connects TRBV9 to TRBJ1-4, with 8 nucleotides matching TRBD1. From germline, CDR1 is SGDLS and CDR2 YYNGEE. The CDR3 sequence is 16 residues long. J lost 8 bases, V lost 6 bases, and 15 bases had no gene match. The CDR3 loop is CASTTGWDRLEEKLFF. Written as DNA, the CDR3 is TGTGCCAGCACCACGGGTTGGGACAGGTTAGAAGAAAAACTGTTTTTT.

In its sample, this clonotype was seen a few times. This chain joins TRBV6-4 and TRBJ1-6; 11 bases align to TRBD1. The CDR3 has 16 residues. Germline loops: CDR1 MRHNA, CDR2 SNTAGT. The ends lost 0 bases at V and 9 bases at J; junction bases unmatched: 4. The DNA of the CDR3 is TGTGCCAGCAGTGACTCGAACGGACAGGGGGCTTCACCCCTCCACTTT. Protein product: CASSDSNGQGASPLHF.

This clonotype was detected many times. V and J are TRBV3-1 and TRBJ1-3; the D is unclear. V was cut by 3 bases and J by 4 bases, with 4 bases left in between. The CDR3 contains 12 residues. CDR1 and CDR2 (germline): LGHDT, YNNKEL (reference sequence). The CDR3 sequence is CASSQGGNTIYF. The DNA of the CDR3 is TGTGCCAGCAGCCAGGGCGGAAACACCATATATTTT.